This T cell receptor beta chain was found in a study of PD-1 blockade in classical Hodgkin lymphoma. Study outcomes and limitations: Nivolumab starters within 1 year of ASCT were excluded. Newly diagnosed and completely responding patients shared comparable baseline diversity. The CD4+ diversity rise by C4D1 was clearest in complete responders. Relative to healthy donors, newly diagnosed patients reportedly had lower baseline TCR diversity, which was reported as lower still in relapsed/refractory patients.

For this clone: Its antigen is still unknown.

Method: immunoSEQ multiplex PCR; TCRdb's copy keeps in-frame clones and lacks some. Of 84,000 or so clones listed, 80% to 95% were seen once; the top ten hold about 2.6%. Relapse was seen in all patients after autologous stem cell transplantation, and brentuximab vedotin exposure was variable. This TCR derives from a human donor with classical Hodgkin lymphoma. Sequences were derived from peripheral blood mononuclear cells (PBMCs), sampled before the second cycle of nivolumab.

This CDR3 reads CASSEQGAREQYF. The CDR3 DNA sequence: TGCGCCAGCAGTGAACAGGGGGCACGGGAGCAGTACTTC. V usage is TRBV10-1 and J usage is TRBJ2-7, with 9 bases matching TRBD1. The V segment lost 3 bases and the J segment 7 bases; nucleotides outside the gene matches: 4. This CDR3 is 13 amino acids long. Germline V lookup: CDR1 WNHNN, CDR2 SYGVQD (reference sequence).